The 30 T cell receptor beta chains below were found in one sample sequenced in a study of identical twins. Using its own MiXCR run on the 5' RACE reads, TCRdb lists one record per CDR3 protein. Of approximately 280,000 distinct CDR3 sequences in the sample, 6.5% to 9.5% were seen once. The same sample was also studied in work on yellow fever vaccine responses in identical twins.

The sequenced sample was memory (CD45RO+) T cells sorted from blood. Receptor source: a woman aged 18-29 years in good health.

In its sample, this clonotype was seen many times. The CDR3 sequence is CASSQVIVAGGPGELFF. DNA of the CDR3: TGTGCCAGCAGCCAAGTAATCGTGGCGGGAGGGCCCGGGGAGCTGTTTTTT. The chain uses TRBV3-1 and TRBJ2-2; 9 bases map to TRBD2. The CDR3 runs 17 residues. Germline values: CDR1 LGHDT, CDR2 YNNKEL (reference sequence). The trim removed 1 base at V and 6 bases at J, leaving 9 bases unmatched.

The CDR3 DNA reads TGTGCCAGCCGGACAGGGGGCCAGGGCACTGAAGCTTTCTTT. This sequence encodes CASRTGGQGTEAFF. The gene calls are TRBV2 and TRBJ1-1; TRBD1 agrees at 11 bases. This CDR3 region has 14 residues. Unmatched junction bases numbered 6, after V lost 8 bases and J lost 4 bases. Germline V lookup: CDR1 SNHLY, CDR2 FYNNEI.

This clonotype has at least ten counts. This chain uses TRBV3-1 with TRBJ2-3, with D possibly matching TRBD1 (6 bases). V was clipped by 4 bases and J by 4 bases, with 12 bases between them. The CDR3 spans 14 residues. The germline gives CDR1 LGHDT, CDR2 YNNKEL (reference sequence). CDR3 sequence reads: CASSRFTGSDTQYF. CDR3 in DNA: TGTGCCAGCAGCCGATTTACAGGGTCAGATACGCAGTATTTT.

This chain connects TRBV2 to TRBJ2-3, with 9 bases identical to TRBD2. This CDR3 region has 18 residues. V was pared by 1 base and J by 4 bases, with 12 bases of the junction left unmatched. Germline CDR1 and CDR2: SNHLY and FYNNEI. The CDR3 DNA is TGTGCCAGCAGTGAAGACCGAAAGGGACTAGCCGGCGCAGATACGCAGTATTTT. Its translation is CASSEDRKGLAGADTQYF.

The chain couples TRBV4-2 to TRBJ1-1; tentative D call: TRBD1 (6 bases). Germline CDR1 LGHNA, CDR2 YNFKEQ. CDR3 length: 16 residues. The V gene lost 0 bases and the J gene lost 1 base, with 12 bases spanning the gap. The CDR3 region is CASSQEGGGGNTEAFF. DNA of the CDR3: TGTGCCAGCAGCCAAGAAGGGGGGGGAGGGAACACTGAAGCTTTCTTT.

The chain is built from TRBV7-2 and TRBJ2-2, with 7 positions matching TRBD2. The CDR3 consists of 16 residues. With 2 bases clipped from V and 11 bases from J, the junction kept 14 bases outside the gene matches. Germline V gives CDR1 SGHTA, CDR2 FQGNSA. The CDR3 sequence is CASSLYLAGARGELFF. As DNA, the CDR3 is TGTGCCAGCAGCTTATATTTAGCGGGTGCCCGGGGTGAGCTGTTTTTT. The variable domain in full, completed from reference TRBV7-2 and TRBJ2-2, reads GAGVSQSPSNKVTEKGKDVELRCDPISGHTALYWYRQSLGQGLEFLIYFQGNSAPDKSGLPSDRFSAERTGGSVSTLTIQRTQQEDSAVYLCASSLYLAGARGELFFGEGSRLTVL.

V is TRBV3-1 and J is TRBJ1-2; D call uncertain. Germline V gives CDR1 LGHDT, CDR2 YNNKEL (reference sequence). V was trimmed by 0 bases and J by 4 bases, leaving 18 bases between them. The CDR3 runs 17 residues. In nucleotides, the CDR3 is TGTGCCAGCAGCCAAGATTTGGCGCCAACGGGGAGCTATGGCTACACCTTC. It is translated as CASSQDLAPTGSYGYTF.

The rearrangement joins TRBV5-1 to TRBJ2-1; 12 nucleotides align to TRBD2. Trimming at V came to 0 bases and at J to 8 bases, leaving 9 bases not matched to a gene. CDR1 SGHRS and CDR2 YFSETQ come from the germline V gene. This CDR3 is built from 17 residues. The CDR3 is CASSLETSGGLQDEQFF. CDR3 DNA sequence: TGCGCCAGCAGCTTGGAGACTAGCGGGGGCCTACAGGATGAGCAGTTCTTC.

The chain is built from TRBV15 and TRBJ2-3, with 7 bases matching TRBD2. This CDR3 spans 17 amino acids. The germline CDR1 and CDR2 sequences are LNHNV and YYDKDF (reference sequence). V trimming: 1 base; J trimming: 2 bases; junction bases outside the gene matches: 9. The CDR3 protein is CATSRGRGDSFTDTQYF. The CDR3 region has the DNA TGTGCCACCAGCAGAGGCCGGGGGGATTCCTTCACAGATACGCAGTATTTT.

By sample fraction, this clonotype is medium-sized. This sequence joins TRBV24-1 and TRBJ1-2; no clear D. The CDR3 loop spans 16 amino acids. Germline-derived CDR1 and CDR2 are KGHDR and SFDVKD. V lost 3 bases and J lost 0, with 13 bases in between. CDR3 in DNA: TGTGCCACCAGTGATCCGGCAGCCGGGACTAACTATGGCTACACCTTC. It translates to CATSDPAAGTNYGYTF.

There are many counts of this clonotype. V and J are TRBV3-1 and TRBJ1-1; D unclear. V was clipped by 4 bases and J by 4 bases, with 10 bases between them. This CDR3 spans 13 amino acids. Per the germline V gene, CDR1 is LGHDT and CDR2 is YNNKEL (reference sequence). CDR3 nucleotide sequence: TGTGCCAGCAGCCGCCAAATCCCCACTGAAGCTTTCTTT. Its protein is CASSRQIPTEAFF.

This clonotype was recorded a few times. V is TRBV15 and J is TRBJ1-1; TRBD1 is a possible D gene (5 bases). This CDR3 has 15 residues. Trimming took off 0 bases at V and 1 base at J, with 9 bases between the two ends. Germline V gene sequence: CDR1 LNHNV, CDR2 YYDKDF (reference sequence). The CDR3 DNA is TGTGCCACCAGCAGAGATTCCAGGGAGAACACTGAAGCTTTCTTT. Its protein is CATSRDSRENTEAFF.

This clonotype was observed at least ten times. V and J are TRBV10-3 and TRBJ2-1; weak D call: TRBD1 (6 bases). The V gene lost 0 bases and the J gene lost 2 bases, with 14 bases spanning the gap. This CDR3 spans 17 amino acids. CDR1 is ENHRY, CDR2 SYGVKD, per germline. CDR3 sequence (DNA): TGTGCCATCAGTGAGTCGACACAGGGCATTCCCTACAATGAGCAGTTCTTC. Translation: CAISESTQGIPYNEQFF.

The gene calls are TRBV2 and TRBJ2-3; D is unresolved. CDR3 length equals 15 residues. Germline V gene lookup returns CDR1 SNHLY and CDR2 FYNNEI. The V and J ends lost 5 bases and 4 bases respectively, with 16 bases between them. The CDR3 region is CASSSGPLRSDTQYF. CDR3 DNA sequence: TGTGCCAGCAGTTCGGGCCCCCTACGGTCAGATACGCAGTATTTT.

This clonotype was seen at least ten times. The gene calls are TRBV7-6 and TRBJ2-5; D is undetermined. This CDR3 is 13 amino acids long. Trimming left V 0 bases short and J 5 bases short, with 7 bases between. Germline V lookup: CDR1 SGHVS, CDR2 FNYEAQ. The CDR3 DNA sequence: TGTGCCAGCAGCTTAGCGGTCCTGGAGACCCAGTACTTC. Translated, it gives CASSLAVLETQYF.

V gene TRBV3-1 combines with J gene TRBJ2-5; no definite D call. Per the germline V gene, CDR1 is LGHDT and CDR2 is YNNKEL (reference sequence). The CDR3 loop spans 13 amino acids. V was pared by 1 base and J by 4 bases, with 7 bases between. CDR3 in DNA: TGTGCCAGCAGCCAAGGACCTGTAGAGACCCAGTACTTC. It yields the protein CASSQGPVETQYF.

The chain joins TRBV6-1 to TRBJ2-2; 7 bases map to TRBD2. V was clipped by 6 bases and J by 5 bases; unmatched bases: 9. This CDR3 spans 15 amino acids. Germline CDR1 reads MNHNS; CDR2 reads SASEGT. CDR3 sequence: CASRFRSLATGELFF. The CDR3 nucleotides are TGTGCCAGCAGGTTCCGGTCACTAGCGACCGGGGAGCTGTTTTTT.

This clonotype was found a few times. This rearrangement joins TRBV14 to TRBJ2-3, with 8 bases fitting TRBD2. Germline trimming cut 1 base from V and 3 bases from J; bases unmatched to any gene: 3. The CDR3 runs to 15 residues. Germline values: CDR1 SGHDN, CDR2 FVKESK. This chain's CDR3 is CASSQGTSFTDTQYF. The CDR3 nucleotides read TGTGCCAGCAGCCAAGGGACTAGCTTTACAGATACGCAGTATTTT.

This chain joins TRBV4-1 and TRBJ2-2; possibly TRBD1 or TRBD2 for D (5 bases each). V was cut by 3 bases and J by 1 base, with 18 bases left in between. CDR3 length: 18 amino acids. Per germline, CDR1 MGHRA and CDR2 YSYEKL. The CDR3 protein is CASSHPDVGAMNTGELFF. The CDR3 DNA reads TGCGCCAGCAGCCATCCAGATGTCGGGGCCATGAACACCGGGGAGCTGTTTTTT.

This clonotype was seen at least ten times. V is TRBV12-3 or TRBV12-4 and J is TRBJ1-6; D remains ambiguous. V was trimmed by 7 bases and J by 6 bases, leaving 10 bases between them. The CDR3 loop spans 13 amino acids. The CDR3 DNA is TGTGCCAGCAAATCGGGCAGTAATTCACCCCTCCACTTT. The encoded protein is CASKSGSNSPLHF.

This clonotype was picked up a small number of times. V usage is TRBV28 and J usage is TRBJ1-1; TRBD1 might be the D (6 bases). Germline V gene sequence: CDR1 MDHEN, CDR2 SYDVKM. This CDR3 comprises 15 residues. Deletions cut 5 bases from V and 3 bases from J, with 16 bases between. CDR3 residues: CASSPQGLGDTEAFF. The DNA of the CDR3 is TGTGCCAGCAGTCCCCAGGGGTTAGGGGACACTGAAGCTTTCTTT.

There are many counts of this clonotype. This chain connects TRBV5-1 to TRBJ2-7; 8 bases fit TRBD2. V lost 4 bases, J lost 2 bases, and 8 bases stayed unmatched. CDR3 length: 15 amino acids. The germline V gene encodes CDR1 SGHRS and CDR2 YFSETQ. CDR3: CASSGTGTRTYEQYF. The DNA of the CDR3 is TGCGCCAGCAGCGGAACCGGGACTAGGACCTACGAGCAGTACTTC. The variable domain in full, with the rest retrieved from reference TRBV5-1 and TRBJ2-7, is KAGVTQTPRYLIKTRGQQVTLSCSPISGHRSVSWYQQTPGQGLQFLFEYFSETQRNKGNFPGRFSGRQFSNSRSEMNVSTLELGDSALYLCASSGTGTRTYEQYFGPGTRLTVT.

This clonotype was seen a few times. As DNA, the CDR3 is TGTGCCAGCAGAACTACGAACACCGGGGAGCTGTTTTTT. It translates to CASRTTNTGELFF. The gene calls are TRBV27 and TRBJ2-2; D gene ambiguous. Germline CDR1 MNHEY, CDR2 SMNVEV (reference sequence). Trimming removed 6 bases at V and 0 bases at J, with 5 bases between. The CDR3 is 13 residues long.

This clonotype was seen a few times. With a much larger clone just one base away, this may be a read error. The chain combines TRBV28 with TRBJ1-1; 9 bases match TRBD1. The ends lost 5 bases at V and 1 base at J; junction bases unmatched: 5. The germline gives CDR1 MDHEN, CDR2 SYDVKM. The CDR3 extends over 15 amino acids. The CDR3 region has the DNA TGTGCCAGCAGTCCTCCGGGACAGGGGAACACTGAAGCTTTCTTT. Amino acid sequence: CASSPPGQGNTEAFF.

In this sample, this clonotype turned up many times. The chain carries TRBV4-1 and TRBJ2-7; 8 bases align to TRBD2. V was clipped by 3 bases and J by 1 base; unmatched bases: 5. The CDR3 has 15 residues. Germline values: CDR1 MGHRA, CDR2 YSYEKL. This CDR3 reads CASSHSAGVSYEQYF. As DNA, the CDR3 is TGCGCCAGCAGCCATTCAGCGGGAGTATCCTACGAGCAGTACTTC.

V usage is TRBV10-3 and J usage is TRBJ2-7, with D perhaps TRBD1 (6 bases). Per germline, CDR1 ENHRY and CDR2 SYGVKD. V lost 3 bases to trimming and J lost 1 base, with 10 bases between them. The CDR3 contains 14 residues. The CDR3, as DNA: TGTGCCATCAGTGAACCTGGACAGTCCTACGAGCAGTACTTC. Its translation is CAISEPGQSYEQYF.

CDR3 in DNA: TGTGCCAGCGGCGCGGGTGGGTATCTTGAAGCTTTCTTT. It is translated as CASGAGGYLEAFF. This rearrangement joins TRBV12-3 or TRBV12-4 to TRBJ1-1; D remains unclear. The CDR3 totals 13 residues. The ends were cut back, 8 bases at V and 7 bases at J, with 17 bases in the middle.

This clonotype appeared many times. The junction shows a germline mismatch at one end, possibly a read error. This sequence joins TRBV7-9 and TRBJ2-5; D may match TRBD1 or TRBD2 (5 bases each). CDR3 size: 13 residues. From germline, CDR1 is SEHNR and CDR2 FQNEAQ (reference sequence). The CDR3 protein is CASSLVGDRTQYF. The CDR3 coding sequence is TGTGCCAGCAGCTTAGTGGGGGATCGGACCCAATACTTC.

The V call is TRBV5-1, the J call TRBJ2-7; 9 nucleotides align to TRBD1. From germline, CDR1 is SGHRS and CDR2 YFSETQ. After removal of 5 bases from V and 3 bases from J, the junction contained 6 bases not matched to a gene. The CDR3 consists of 14 residues. Here the CDR3 reads CASSTGTGNYEQYF. CDR3 nucleotide sequence: TGCGCCAGCAGTACCGGGACAGGGAACTACGAGCAGTACTTC.

This clonotype was seen only a few times. V gene TRBV20-1 combines with J gene TRBJ1-2, with 12 nucleotides matching TRBD1. The CDR3 covers 13 residues. Germline lookup yields CDR1 DFQATT and CDR2 SNEGSKA (reference sequence). The J segment lost 8 bases and the V segment lost 5 bases, leaving 6 bases of the junction unmatched. The CDR3 loop reads CSAGGQGARGYTF. The CDR3 DNA reads as TGCAGTGCTGGGGGACAGGGGGCACGAGGCTACACCTTC.